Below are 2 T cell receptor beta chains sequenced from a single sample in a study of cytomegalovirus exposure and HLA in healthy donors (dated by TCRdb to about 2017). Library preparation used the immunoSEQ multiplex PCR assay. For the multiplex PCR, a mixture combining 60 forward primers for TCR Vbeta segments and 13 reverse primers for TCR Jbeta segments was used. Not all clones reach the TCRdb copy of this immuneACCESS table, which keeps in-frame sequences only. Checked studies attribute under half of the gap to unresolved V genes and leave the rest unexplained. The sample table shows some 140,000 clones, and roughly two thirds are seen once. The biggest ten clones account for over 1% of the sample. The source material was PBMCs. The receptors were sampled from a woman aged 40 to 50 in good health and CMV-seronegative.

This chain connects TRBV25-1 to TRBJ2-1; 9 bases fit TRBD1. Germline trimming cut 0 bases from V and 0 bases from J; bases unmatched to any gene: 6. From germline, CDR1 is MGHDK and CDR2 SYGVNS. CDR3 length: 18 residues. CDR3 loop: CASSEYYTDRGSYNEQFF. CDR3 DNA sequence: TGTGCCAGCAGTGAATACTATACGGACAGGGGCTCCTACAATGAGCAGTTCTTC. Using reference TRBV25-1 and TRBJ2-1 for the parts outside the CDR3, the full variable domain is EADIYQTPRYLVIGTGKKITLECSQTMGHDKMYWYQQDPGMELHLIHYSYGVNSTEKGDLSSESTVSRIRTEHFPLTLESARPSHTSQYLCASSEYYTDRGSYNEQFFGPGTRLTVL.

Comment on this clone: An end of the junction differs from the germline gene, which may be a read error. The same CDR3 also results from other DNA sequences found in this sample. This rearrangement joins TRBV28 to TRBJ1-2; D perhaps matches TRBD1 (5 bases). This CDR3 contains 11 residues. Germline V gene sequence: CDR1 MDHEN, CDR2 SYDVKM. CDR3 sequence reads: CASSSGDGYTF. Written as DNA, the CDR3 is TGTGCTAGCAGTTCGGGGGATGGCTACACCTTC.